This T cell receptor beta chain was sequenced during a study of blood T cell repertoires in COVID-19. On the study more broadly: There were acute and convalescent COVID-19 samples, and they came from the United States, Italy and Spain.

Assay: immunoSEQ multiplex PCR; the TCRdb copy retains only in-frame clones and omits some. The sample holds about 59,000 clones, less than 85% seen once. Germline loops: CDR1 LGHNA, CDR2 YNFKEQ. The V gene lost 1 base and the J gene lost 4 bases, with 11 bases spanning the gap. The length of the CDR3 is 15 residues. Sequencing was carried out using peripheral blood. The clonotype originates from a human donor in a cohort sampled during active COVID-19. This sequence joins TRBV4-2 and TRBJ1-5, with no clear D. CDR3 nucleotide sequence: TGTGCCAGCAGCCAAGCGGATCAGGTAAATCAGCCCCAGCATTTT. Translating it yields CASSQADQVNQPQHF.